This passage covers 29 T cell receptor beta chains from one sample sequenced in a study of blood T cells in healthy people across ages. With a J-beta primer mix and a sample-barcoded 5' primer, a second PCR ran about 7 to 12 cycles. TCRdb reprocessed the 5' RACE reads via MiXCR and lists one record per CDR3 protein. The profile shows about 680,000 distinct CDR3 sequences, 45% to 50% of them singletons. Sequenced sample: blood. Receptors were obtained from a woman aged 55-70 years in good health.

CDR3 region: CASSPGQILTNYGYTF. In DNA, the CDR3 is TGCGCCAGCAGCCCGGGACAGATCCTTACCAACTATGGCTACACCTTC. The chain has TRBV5-1 and TRBJ1-2, with TRBD1 matching over 7 bases. This CDR3 contains 16 residues. Germline trimming cut 4 bases from V and 2 bases from J; bases unmatched to any gene: 11. CDR1 SGHRS and CDR2 YFSETQ come from the germline V gene.

The chain is built from TRBV2 and TRBJ1-1; unclear D gene. The ends were cut back, 6 bases at V and 1 base at J, with 12 bases in the middle. CDR3 length: 14 residues. From germline, CDR1 is SNHLY and CDR2 FYNNEI. Written as DNA, the CDR3 is TGTGCCAGCAGGCACAGAGCGCAGAACACTGAAGCTTTCTTT. Its translation: CASRHRAQNTEAFF.

Of note for this clonotype: This may be a read error: a much more frequent sequence differs by one nucleotide. The genes are TRBV10-3 and TRBJ2-5; weak D call: TRBD1 (7 bases). Germline loops: CDR1 ENHRY, CDR2 SYGVKD. The CDR3 length is 13 residues. V was clipped by 8 bases and J by 5 bases, with 15 bases between them. In DNA, the CDR3 is TGTGCCATCCAGGGGGGCTTTCACGAGACCCAGTACTTC. Translating gives CAIQGGFHETQYF.

The chain recombines TRBV7-2 with TRBJ2-1; a possible D gene is TRBD2 (6 bases). V dropped 6 bases and J dropped 0 bases, with 18 bases sitting between them. Per germline, CDR1 SGHTA and CDR2 FQGNSA. This CDR3 has 17 amino acids. Written as DNA, the CDR3 is TGTGCCAGCAGGAGAACCGGGACTGGGAGCTCCTACAATGAGCAGTTCTTC. Protein product: CASRRTGTGSSYNEQFF.

The chain is built from TRBV6-2 or TRBV6-3 and TRBJ2-7; weak D call: TRBD2 (5 bases). The V gene lost 5 bases and the J gene lost 2 bases, with 19 bases spanning the gap. Per the germline V gene, CDR1 is MNHEY and CDR2 is SVGEGT. The CDR3 extends over 16 amino acids. The CDR3 reads CASSDPRVARTYEQYF. Written as DNA, the CDR3 is TGTGCCAGCAGTGACCCTCGGGTAGCGAGAACCTACGAGCAGTACTTC.

J is TRBJ2-7 and V is TRBV7-2; D ambiguous. This CDR3 is 13 amino acids long. From germline, CDR1 is SGHTA and CDR2 FQGNSA. Trimming took 3 bases from V and 2 from J, leaving 8 bases between them. Here the CDR3 reads CASSFLETYEQYF. As DNA, the CDR3 is TGTGCCAGCAGCTTTTTGGAAACCTACGAGCAGTACTTC.

The chain employs TRBV7-6 and TRBJ2-7; the match to TRBD2 covers 10 bases. V was clipped by 1 base and J by 6 bases; unmatched bases: 6. Germline loops: CDR1 SGHVS, CDR2 FNYEAQ. The CDR3 contains 15 residues. The DNA for the CDR3 is TGTGCCAGCAGCTTAGGGGCTAGCGGGAGTATCGAGCAGTACTTC. Its translation: CASSLGASGSIEQYF. Based on the CDR3 plus reference TRBV7-6 and TRBJ2-7, the full variable domain is GAGVSQSPRYKVTKRGQDVALRCDPISGHVSLYWYRQALGQGPEFLTYFNYEAQQDKSGLPNDRFSAERPEGSISTLTIQRTEQRDSAMYRCASSLGASGSIEQYFGPGTRLTVT.

This clonotype was observed a few times. The J gene is TRBJ2-3, the V gene TRBV27, with 9 bases lining up with TRBD2. The CDR3 contains 17 residues. Germline-derived CDR1 and CDR2 are MNHEY and SMNVEV (reference sequence). Unmatched junction bases numbered 10, after V lost 6 bases and J lost 0 bases. CDR3 sequence: CASRPNQLAGSTDTQYF. In DNA, the CDR3 is TGTGCCAGCAGGCCTAACCAACTAGCGGGTAGCACAGATACGCAGTATTTT.

The gene calls are TRBV4-3 and TRBJ2-5; 9 bases match TRBD1. The ends lost 3 bases at V and 4 bases at J; junction bases unmatched: 3. This CDR3 region has 14 residues. Per the germline V gene, CDR1 is LGHNA and CDR2 is YSLEER. The CDR3 reads CASSHTGGRETQYF. CDR3 coding DNA: TGCGCCAGCAGCCACACAGGGGGCCGAGAGACCCAGTACTTC.

This clonotype has ten or more counts. The chain couples TRBV7-3 to TRBJ2-1; no clear D gene. Germline V gene sequence: CDR1 SGHTA, CDR2 FQGTGA. With 2 bases removed from V and 7 bases from J, the gap between germline ends came to 9 bases. This CDR3 has 13 residues. The CDR3 loop reads CASSLWVGNEQFF. The CDR3 DNA is TGTGCCAGCAGCTTATGGGTGGGGAATGAGCAGTTCTTC.

This chain joins TRBV9 and TRBJ2-5; D is perhaps TRBD1 or TRBD2 (5 bases each). There are 13 residues in the CDR3. CDR1 and CDR2 from the germline V gene are SGDLS and YYNGEE. Between the trimmed V and J ends, which lost 3 bases and 3 bases, there was a span of 9 bases. The CDR3 nucleotides read TGTGCCAGCAGCGCCGGGACCAAAGAGACCCAGTACTTC. Its protein is CASSAGTKETQYF.

This clonotype has only a few counts. The chain links TRBV5-5 to TRBJ2-4, with TRBD1 matching over 7 bases. CDR1 and CDR2 (germline): SGHKS, YYEKEE (reference sequence). The CDR3 covers 16 residues. Trimming cost V 3 bases and J 3 bases; bases outside gene matches: 9. CDR3 residues: CASSSPHGTVKNIQYF. The CDR3 region has the DNA TGTGCCAGCAGCTCGCCCCACGGGACAGTCAAAAACATTCAGTACTTC. The full variable domain, its missing parts supplied by reference TRBV5-5 and TRBJ2-4, is DAGVTQSPTHLIKTRGQQVTLRCSPISGHKSVSWYQQVLGQGPQFIFQYYEKEERGRGNFPDRFSARQFPNYSSELNVNALLLGDSALYLCASSSPHGTVKNIQYFGAGTRLSVL.

The chain recombines TRBV4-1 with TRBJ2-7; possible D gene TRBD2, 6 bases. This CDR3 contains 15 residues. V dropped 4 bases and J dropped 1 base, with 14 bases sitting between them. The germline V gene has CDR1 MGHRA and CDR2 YSYEKL. The CDR3 DNA reads TGCGCCAGCAGCCTCCGCGCTAGCGCGTCCTACGAGCAGTACTTC. Protein sequence: CASSLRASASYEQYF.

This clonotype occurred a few times. V usage is TRBV20-1 and J usage is TRBJ2-1; 7 bases fit TRBD1. CDR1 and CDR2 from the germline V gene are DFQATT and SNEGSKA (reference sequence). This CDR3 contains 14 residues. Unmatched junction bases numbered 4, after V lost 2 bases and J lost 3 bases. CDR3 residues: CSARSWDSYNEQFF. As DNA, the CDR3 is TGCAGTGCTAGATCCTGGGACAGCTACAATGAGCAGTTCTTC.

This clonotype came up once. The J gene is TRBJ2-1, the V gene TRBV18, with unresolved D. This CDR3 has 15 amino acids. Trimming stripped 3 bases from V and 0 bases from J, with 9 bases between. Germline loops: CDR1 KGHSH, CDR2 LQKENI. The chain's CDR3 is CASSPGTVSYNEQFF. The CDR3 DNA reads TGTGCCAGCTCACCCGGAACGGTCTCCTACAATGAGCAGTTCTTC.

This clonotype was seen a few times. The chain carries TRBV7-2 and TRBJ2-5, with a weak D call TRBD2 (6 bases). The CDR3 totals 16 residues. Germline V lookup: CDR1 SGHTA, CDR2 FQGNSA. V was trimmed by 2 bases and J by 7 bases, leaving 20 bases between them. The DNA of the CDR3 is TGTGCCAGCAGCTTAAGTCGTAGCGGAGGGGCGCGGACCCAGTACTTC. It encodes CASSLSRSGGARTQYF.

In regard to this clonotype: The germline gene is not matched at one end of the junction; a read error may be the cause. V gene TRBV5-5 combines with J gene TRBJ1-2; TRBD1 agrees at 7 bases. The CDR3 spans 15 residues. Germline CDR1 reads SGHKS; CDR2 reads YYEKEE (reference sequence). DNA of the CDR3: TGTACCAGCAGCTTAGGGGACAGCACTAACTATGGCTACACCTTC. The encoded protein is CTSSLGDSTNYGYTF.

This clonotype was seen once. The CDR3 DNA sequence: TGCGCCAGCAGCTTACTACCCGGACAGAACAATGAGCAGTTCTTC. This gives the protein CASSLLPGQNNEQFF. The J gene is TRBJ2-1, the V gene TRBV5-1; TRBD1 is a possible D gene (6 bases). The CDR3 is 15 residues long. Germline CDR1 and CDR2: SGHRS and YFSETQ. V lost 2 bases, J lost 5 bases, and 14 bases lay in between.

The chain couples TRBV29-1 to TRBJ2-3; 8 bases align to TRBD2. In germline, CDR1 is SQVTM, CDR2 ANQGSEA. There are 14 residues in the CDR3. V was pared by 1 base and J by 3 bases, with 3 bases of the junction left unmatched. The CDR3 loop reads CSVEGGRKTDTQYF. CDR3 DNA sequence: TGCAGCGTTGAAGGCGGGAGGAAGACAGATACGCAGTATTTT.

The gene calls are TRBV20-1 and TRBJ2-7; TRBD2 matches 7 bases. Germline-derived CDR1 and CDR2 are DFQATT and SNEGSKA (reference sequence). This CDR3 is 13 amino acids long. Trimming cost V 4 bases and J 6 bases; bases outside gene matches: 9. Here the CDR3 reads CSAMTSPLCEQYF. The CDR3 DNA follows: TGCAGTGCTATGACTAGCCCCCTCTGCGAGCAGTACTTC.

A few counts support this clonotype. The chain joins TRBV18 to TRBJ2-3; D is undetermined. In germline, CDR1 is KGHSH, CDR2 LQKENI. V was trimmed by 0 bases and J by 4 bases, leaving 5 bases between them. The CDR3 is 13 residues long. CDR3 loop: CASSPPGSDTQYF. CDR3 sequence (DNA): TGTGCCAGCTCACCACCCGGGTCAGATACGCAGTATTTT. Using reference TRBV18 and TRBJ2-3 for the parts outside the CDR3, the full variable domain is NAGVMQNPRHLVRRRGQEARLRCSPMKGHSHVYWYRQLPEEGLKFMVYLQKENIIDESGMPKERFSAEFPKEGPSILRIQQVVRGDSAAYFCASSPPGSDTQYFGPGTRLTVL.

This clonotype was counted a few times. V gene TRBV10-3 combines with J gene TRBJ1-1, with TRBD1 matching 7 bases. This CDR3 is built from 12 residues. Trimming removed 8 bases from V and 7 bases from J; junction bases left unmatched: 7. Germline CDR1 reads ENHRY; CDR2 reads SYGVKD. The CDR3 nucleotides are TGTGCCATCGGACTCCGGGACAGTGAAGCTTTCTTT. It specifies CAIGLRDSEAFF.

The rearrangement links TRBV11-2 to TRBJ2-1; 7 nucleotides align to TRBD2. The CDR3 extends over 15 amino acids. Germline CDR1 and CDR2: SGHAT and FQNNGV. V shed 4 bases, J shed 6 bases, and the junction held 9 bases outside the gene matches. CDR3 nucleotide sequence: TGTGCCAGCAGCTACCATCCCGGGACTACCAATGAGCAGTTCTTC. This translates into CASSYHPGTTNEQFF.

Written as DNA, the CDR3 is TGTGCCAGCAGCCCGGACAGGGAACATTACAATGAGCAGTTCTTC. It translates to CASSPDREHYNEQFF. The chain uses TRBV7-2 and TRBJ2-1, with 8 bases aligning to TRBD1. V trimming: 5 bases; J trimming: 4 bases; junction bases outside the gene matches: 7. The CDR3 contains 15 residues. Per germline, CDR1 SGHTA and CDR2 FQGNSA.

The V and J genes are TRBV5-6 and TRBJ2-1; TRBD2 matches at 12 bases. Germline lookup yields CDR1 SGHDT and CDR2 YYEEEE. This CDR3 has 16 residues. J lost 4 bases, V lost 4 bases, and 6 bases had no gene match. CDR3 loop: CASSLAGGHPYNEQFF. CDR3 DNA sequence: TGTGCCAGCAGCCTAGCGGGAGGGCACCCTTACAATGAGCAGTTCTTC.

This clonotype occurred once. The chain employs TRBV15 and TRBJ1-1, with TRBD1 as a possible D gene (6 bases). Germline lookup yields CDR1 LNHNV and CDR2 YYDKDF (reference sequence). The germline V and J ends were trimmed by 2 bases and 0 bases, with 10 bases remaining between them. This CDR3 region has 15 residues. The CDR3, as DNA: TGTGCCACCAGCAGACAGGGGTTCATGAACACTGAAGCTTTCTTT. Protein: CATSRQGFMNTEAFF.

V gene TRBV5-1 combines with J gene TRBJ2-7; D could derive from TRBD1 or TRBD2 (6 bases each). Germline CDR1 and CDR2: SGHRS and YFSETQ. V was shortened by 4 bases and J by 0 bases, with 20 bases between the two germline ends. The CDR3 length is 17 residues. The CDR3 DNA reads as TGCGCCAGCAGCATGCCCTTGGGGGGCGCCGACTCCTACGAGCAGTACTTC. Translated, it gives CASSMPLGGADSYEQYF.

This clonotype was observed once. CDR3 in DNA: TGCAGTGCTAGAGAGCGTCAGGGTTGGGATTCACCCCTCCACTTT. This codes for CSARERQGWDSPLHF. The chain has TRBV20-1 and TRBJ1-6, with TRBD1 as a possible D gene (5 bases). Germline CDR1 is DFQATT and CDR2 is SNEGSKA (reference sequence). CDR3 length: 15 residues. The V gene lost 0 bases and the J gene lost 8 bases, with 14 bases spanning the gap.

The DNA for the CDR3 is TGCAGTGCTAGAGCTCAGGGGAAGAATGAGCAGTTCTTC. Amino acid sequence: CSARAQGKNEQFF. The V call is TRBV20-1, the J call TRBJ2-1; D perhaps matches TRBD1 (6 bases). Trimming took off 1 base at V and 7 bases at J, with 11 bases between the two ends. The V gene's germline CDR1 is DFQATT and CDR2 SNEGSKA (reference sequence). The CDR3 is 13 residues long.